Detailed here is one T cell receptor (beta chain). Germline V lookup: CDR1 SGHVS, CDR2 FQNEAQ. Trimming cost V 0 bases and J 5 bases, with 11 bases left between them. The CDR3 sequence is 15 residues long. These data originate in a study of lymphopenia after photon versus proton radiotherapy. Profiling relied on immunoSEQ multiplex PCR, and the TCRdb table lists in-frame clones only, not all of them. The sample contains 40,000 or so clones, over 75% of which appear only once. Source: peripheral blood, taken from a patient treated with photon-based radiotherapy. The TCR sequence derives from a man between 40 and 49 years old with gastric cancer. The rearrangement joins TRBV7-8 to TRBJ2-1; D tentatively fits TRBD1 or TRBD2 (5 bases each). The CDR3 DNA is TGTGCCAGCAGCTTAGCTGGGGGTGCCAACAATGAGCAGTTCTTC. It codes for CASSLAGGANNEQFF. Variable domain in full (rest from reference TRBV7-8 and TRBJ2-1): GAGVSQSPRYKVAKRGQDVALRCDPISGHVSLFWYQQALGQGPEFLTYFQNEAQLDKSGLPSDRFFAERPEGSVSTLKIQRTQQEDSAVYLCASSLAGGANNEQFFGPGTRLTVL.